This T cell receptor beta chain is from a study of blood T cell repertoires in COVID-19. Study-level information: Spain, Italy and the United States supplied samples that represented acute and convalescent COVID-19. PBMCs, B-cell-depleted T cells, or T cells were the source of the cDNA or gDNA that made up the material.

The CDR3 consists of 13 residues. Trimming at V came to 8 bases and at J to 9 bases, leaving 4 bases not matched to a gene. Germline-derived CDR1 and CDR2 are SNHLY and FYNNEI. This clone was seen ten or more times. In the authors' methods: Reference gene primer amplification yielded estimated nucleated cell counts. Generated by immunoSEQ multiplex PCR, the TCRdb table keeps only in-frame clones and is missing some. That table supplies the V and J calls and clone size; D and trimming were determined from the DNA. This sample has some 200,000 clones; around four fifths occur once, and the top ten carry approximately 5.1%.

The TCR was taken from a woman aged 60-70 years who had recovered from COVID-19. Material: peripheral blood. The chain is built from TRBV2 and TRBJ1-6, with 10 bases matching TRBD1. CDR3 sequence (DNA): TGTGCCAGCGAGGGACAGGGGAGTTCACCCCTCCACTTT. It codes for CASEGQGSSPLHF.